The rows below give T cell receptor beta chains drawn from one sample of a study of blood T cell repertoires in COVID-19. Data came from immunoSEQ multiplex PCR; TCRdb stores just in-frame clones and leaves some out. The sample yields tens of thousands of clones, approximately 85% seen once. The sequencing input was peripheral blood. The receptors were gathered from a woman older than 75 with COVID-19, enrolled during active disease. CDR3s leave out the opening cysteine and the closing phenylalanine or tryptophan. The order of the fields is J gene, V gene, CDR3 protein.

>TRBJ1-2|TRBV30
AWSRGDYGYT
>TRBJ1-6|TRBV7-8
ASSLKRGSNNSPLH
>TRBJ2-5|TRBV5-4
ATNSGPRETQY
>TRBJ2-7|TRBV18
ASSPDSYEQY
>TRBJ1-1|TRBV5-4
ASSLDPYMNTEAF
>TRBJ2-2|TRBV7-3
ASSPTPGMNTGELF
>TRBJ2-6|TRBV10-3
AVNSGANVLT
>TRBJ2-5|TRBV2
ASSGGQGAWETQY
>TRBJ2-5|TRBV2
ASRLYQETQY
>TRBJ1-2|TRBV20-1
SASSIVTGFGYT
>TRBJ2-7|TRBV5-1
ASSPGQRTYEQY
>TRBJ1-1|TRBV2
ASSRQGFEAF
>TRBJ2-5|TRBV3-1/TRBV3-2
ASSPGDYRSD
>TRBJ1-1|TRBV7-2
ASSEPGTGLAF
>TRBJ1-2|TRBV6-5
ASSSTPLRGYT
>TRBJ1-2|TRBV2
ASSEPDYGYT
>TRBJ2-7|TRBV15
ATSRQMTGGFPYEQY
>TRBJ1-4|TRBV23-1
ASSHRRDRGGDEKLF
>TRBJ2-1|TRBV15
ATSTARGNEQF
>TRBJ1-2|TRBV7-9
ASSLAPVPNYGYT
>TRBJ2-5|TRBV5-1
ASSLAGASGGYRETQY
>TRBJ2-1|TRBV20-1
SASPATRRDEQF
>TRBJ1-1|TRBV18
ASSPNRGNTEAF
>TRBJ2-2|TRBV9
ASSDLAGSNTGELF
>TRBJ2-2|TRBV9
ASSVGTGGLGELF
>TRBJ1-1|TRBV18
ASSPDRTALS
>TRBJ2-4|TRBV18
ASSPRQGHRDQY
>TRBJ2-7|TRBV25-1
ASSDTSAYEQY